Listed below are T cell receptor beta chains from one sample, sequenced in a study of blood T cell repertoires in COVID-19. Assay used: immunoSEQ multiplex PCR; TCRdb lists only in-frame clones, some missing. The repertoire includes roughly 78,000 clones, about 89% of them detected once, and about 2.1% sits in the top ten. Material: peripheral blood. These receptors all come from a woman aged 60-75 years with acute or convalescent COVID-19. Each CDR3 is given with its conserved first and last residue. The D gene is left open where the match is weak. Clone size is shown for a subset of rows, as once, few, many or a class of expanded clone.

>.|TRBV24-1|.|TRBJ2-3
TGTGCCACCAGTGATCTTTCGGAGGGGAACACAGATACGCAGTATTTT
CATSDLSEGNTDTQYF
>.|TRBV4-3|few|TRBJ1-5
TGCGCCAGCAGCCAAACAGGCGAGAGCAATCAGCCCCAGCATTTT
CASSQTGESNQPQHF
>TRBD1|TRBV2|.|TRBJ1-5
TGTGCCAGCAGCCCCAATACAGGGGGCCCATCGGCCCAGCATTTT
CASSPNTGGPSAQHF
>TRBD1|TRBV18|.|TRBJ2-5
TGTGCCAGCTCACGGGACAGGGGCGGCGAGACCCAGTACTTC
CASSRDRGGETQYF
>TRBD1|TRBV28|.|TRBJ1-4
TGTGCCAGCAGCCAGGGACAGTACCGGGAAAAACTGTTTTTT
CASSQGQYREKLFF
>.|TRBV4-2|.|TRBJ2-3
TGTGCCAGCAGCCGCGGGACTAGCACAGATACGCAGTATTTT
CASSRGTSTDTQYF
>TRBD1|TRBV5-6|.|TRBJ1-1
TGTGCCAGCAGCTTGGTTTTGGAGGGGGCTTTGAACACTGAAGCTTTCTTT
CASSLVLEGALNTEAFF
>.|TRBV28|.|TRBJ1-1
TGTGCCAGCAGTGGGTGGGGGTCGGGGGGAGCTTTCTTT
CASSGWGSGGAFF
>.|TRBV7-3|.|TRBJ2-6
TGTGCCAGCAGCTTAACCCACTCTGGGGCCAACGTCCTGACTTTC
CASSLTHSGANVLTF
>TRBD1|TRBV7-9|.|TRBJ1-1
TGTGCCAGCAGCCCAAGGACAGGGGGGAACACTGAAGCTTTCTTT
CASSPRTGGNTEAFF
>.|TRBV7-6|few|TRBJ2-5
TGTGCCAGCAGGGCAATAGCCATAGCCAACGAGACCCAGTACTTC
CASRAIAIANETQYF
>TRBD1|TRBV7-9|once|TRBJ1-2
TGTGCCAGCAGCTTCGGACAGGCTGGCTACACCTTC
CASSFGQAGYTF
>.|TRBV7-2|.|TRBJ2-1
TGTGCCAGCAGATTCTTCCTCACAGGCAGGGTCTACAATGAGCAGTTCTTC
CASRFFLTGRVYNEQFF
>.|TRBV7-2|few|TRBJ1-5
TGTGCCAGCAGCTTAGTGGTAGGGGTTGCCAATCAGCCCCAGCATTTT
CASSLVVGVANQPQHF
>.|TRBV7-2|.|TRBJ1-1
TGTGCCAGCAGCCTCCTTCTGAGTGGGAACACTGAAGCTTTCTTT
CASSLLLSGNTEAFF
>.|TRBV27|.|TRBJ1-2
TGTGCCAGCAGTTTAGGGGCTGACTATGGCTACACCTTC
CASSLGADYGYTF
>TRBD1|TRBV9|few|TRBJ1-2
TGTGCCAGCAGCAAACGACAGGGTTCCTACTATGGCTACACCTTC
CASSKRQGSYYGYTF
>.|TRBV29-1|.|TRBJ2-7
TGCAGCGTGGCGAAACAGGGAGTAAGCTACGAGCAGTACTTC
CSVAKQGVSYEQYF
>.|TRBV7-8|.|TRBJ2-3
TGTGCCAGCAGCCGGCGGTGGGGCCCAGATACGCAGTATTTT
CASSRRWGPDTQYF
>TRBD1|TRBV3-1/TRBV3-2|.|TRBJ2-7
TGTGCCAGCAGCCACGTTGCTCGACAGGGAGCCTACGAGCAGTACTTC
CASSHVARQGAYEQYF
>.|TRBV2|once|TRBJ2-7
TGTGCCAGCAGTGAAAGAGGCTACGAGCAGTACTTC
CASSERGYEQYF
>TRBD1|TRBV28|.|TRBJ2-7
TGTGCCAGCAAATGGACAGGAGAAGCCTACGAGCAGTACTTC
CASKWTGEAYEQYF
>TRBD1|TRBV29-1|.|TRBJ2-5
TGCAGCGTTGATCGGACAGGGGGGCAAGAGACCCAGTACTTC
CSVDRTGGQETQYF
>TRBD2|TRBV3-1/TRBV3-2|once|TRBJ2-1
TGTGCCAGCAGCCAAGACTTGGGGACTAGTTTTTTTCCCCACAATGAGCAGTTCTTC
CASSQDLGTSFFPHNEQFF
>TRBD2|TRBV18|.|TRBJ2-7
TGTGCCAGCTCACCCAAACCCGCGGGACTAACTTACGAGCAGTACTTC
CASSPKPAGLTYEQYF
>TRBD1|TRBV28|.|TRBJ1-6
TGTGCCAGCAGTTTAGGACAGGGGGATAATTCACCCCTCCACTTT
CASSLGQGDNSPLHF
>TRBD1|TRBV18|.|TRBJ2-3
TGTGCCAGCTCCCAGGGACGACAGGGTGATACGCAGTATTTT
CASSQGRQGDTQYF
>.|TRBV4-3|.|TRBJ2-1
TGCGCCAGCAGCCAAGTCGGACTGGGCAATGAGCAGTTCTTC
CASSQVGLGNEQFF
>.|TRBV28|.|TRBJ2-7
TGTGCCAGCAGTTTACAATCCCCGGGGAAACACGAGCAGTACTTC
CASSLQSPGKHEQYF
>.|TRBV29-1|.|TRBJ2-7
TGCAGCGTTGAGGAGGGGACCTACGAGCAGTACTTC
CSVEEGTYEQYF
>.|TRBV7-9|.|TRBJ2-7
TGTGCCAGCAGCTTAGTCGGCTACGAGCAGTACTTC
CASSLVGYEQYF
>.|TRBV6-6|.|TRBJ1-1
TGTGCCAGCAGTTGGGATCATGGGGGGAGTACTGAAGCTTTCTTT
CASSWDHGGSTEAFF
>TRBD1|TRBV28|.|TRBJ2-7
TGTGCCAGCAGTAGCGGACAGGCCTCCTCCTACGAGCAGTACTTC
CASSSGQASSYEQYF
>.|TRBV18|.|TRBJ2-1
TGTGCCAGCTCACCACAGAACAGGCAGTCCTACAATGAGCAGTTCTTC
CASSPQNRQSYNEQFF
>.|TRBV7-9|.|TRBJ1-4
.
CASSFGEGRVEKLFF
>TRBD1|TRBV19|.|TRBJ1-1
TGTGCCAGTACCCAATCAGGGGGCACTGAAGCTTTCTTT
CASTQSGGTEAFF
>.|TRBV7-2|.|TRBJ2-2
TGTGCCAGCAGCTCCTTATCATTAGCGGTCACCGGGGAGCTGTTTTTT
CASSSLSLAVTGELFF
>.|TRBV11-3|.|TRBJ2-2
TGTGCCAGCAGCTTAGACCTGAACACCGGGGAGCTGTTTTTT
CASSLDLNTGELFF
>.|TRBV7-2|.|TRBJ1-1
TGTGCCAACCGGAGACAGGAGAACACTGAAGCTTTCTTT
CANRRQENTEAFF
>.|TRBV7-2|.|TRBJ1-1
TGTGCCAGCAGCCCCACGGTGGGCTACACTGAAGCTTTCTTT
CASSPTVGYTEAFF
>.|TRBV7-9|.|TRBJ1-2
TGTGCCAGCAGCCTGAATACAGGGAACTATGGCTACACCTTC
CASSLNTGNYGYTF
>.|TRBV6-6|.|TRBJ2-6
TGTGCCAGCAGACCCCCGGGTGGGGCCAACGTCCTGACTTTC
CASRPPGGANVLTF
>TRBD2|TRBV5-1|once|TRBJ2-3
TGCGCCAGCAGCTTGGTACTAGCGGGGGGCTCGGATACGCAGTATTTT
CASSLVLAGGSDTQYF
>.|TRBV19|.|TRBJ2-3
TGTGCCAGTAGCCTGGACGGGGAAGATACGCAGTATTTT
CASSLDGEDTQYF
>.|TRBV12-3/TRBV12-4|few|TRBJ1-2
TGTGCCAGCAGTTTAGGGCAGGCCTTTCACTACACCTTC
CASSLGQAFHYTF
>.|TRBV23-1|.|TRBJ2-3
TGCGCCAGCAGTCAACTTGGACACAACCTAAGTCCACTTTACTATACGCAGTATTTT
CASSQLGHNLSPLYYTQYF
>TRBD1|TRBV6-5|.|TRBJ2-5
TGTGCCAGCAGTTCCCGGACAGGCATAGAGACCCAGTACTTC
CASSSRTGIETQYF
>TRBD2|TRBV30|once|TRBJ2-1
TGTGCCTGGACCGGCGGGGGACTTCACCAGTTCTTC
CAWTGGGLHQFF
>TRBD1|TRBV3-1/TRBV3-2|.|TRBJ2-7
TGTGCCAGCAGCCAAAGACCGGGACAGGGATCGCTCGAGCAGTACTTC
CASSQRPGQGSLEQYF
>.|TRBV28|.|TRBJ1-3
TGTGCCACCCGAGGGCCGAGTAATTCTGGAAACACCATATATTTT
CATRGPSNSGNTIYF
>.|TRBV27|.|TRBJ1-4
TGTGCCAGCAGGGGGCGGACAAAAACTAATGAAAAACTGTTTTTT
CASRGRTKTNEKLFF